One sample yielded the 13 T cell receptor beta chains listed below, sequenced in a study of blood T cell repertoires in COVID-19. Measured with immunoSEQ multiplex PCR; TCRdb has only the in-frame clones, and not every one. The sample contains about 70,000 clones, under 85% of which appear only once. The sample consisted of peripheral blood. The receptors derive from a man between 65 and 85 years old with acute or convalescent COVID-19.

The rearrangement links TRBV6-5 to TRBJ2-7; 7 bases fit TRBD2. The germline CDR1 and CDR2 sequences are MNHEY and SVGAGI. V shed 9 bases, J shed 7 bases, and the junction held 12 bases outside the gene matches. The CDR3 is made up of 13 amino acids. DNA for the CDR3: TGTGCCAGTGAGGGAGCGGGAATCCGGGAGCAGTACTTC. Its translation is CASEGAGIREQYF.

The rearrangement uses TRBV7-9 and TRBJ2-2, with D perhaps matching TRBD1 (6 bases). V lost 6 bases and J 4 bases, leaving 9 bases between the germline ends. Germline-derived CDR1 and CDR2 are SEHNR and FQNEAQ (reference sequence). The CDR3 sequence is 13 residues long. This chain's CDR3 is CASRPGVTGELFF. The CDR3 bases are TGTGCCAGCAGACCAGGGGTCACCGGGGAGCTGTTTTTT.

The genes are TRBV25-1 and TRBJ2-1; 11 bases are shared with TRBD2. Germline V gene lookup returns CDR1 MGHDK and CDR2 SYGVNS. V shed 6 bases and J 7 bases; nucleotides not matched to a gene: 14. There are 17 residues in the CDR3. Written as DNA, the CDR3 is TGTGCCAGCAGGGCGCCTAGCGGGAGGTCCCGGGAGAATGAGCAGTTCTTC. Translation gives CASRAPSGRSRENEQFF.

Ten or more counts support this clone. As DNA, the CDR3 is TGTGCCAGCAGCGTATCAGCGGGAGGTGAGCAGTTCTTC. Translation gives CASSVSAGGEQFF. The chain carries TRBV9 and TRBJ2-1; 9 bases fit TRBD2. V dropped 1 base and J dropped 9; count of bases not matched to a gene: 2. Germline CDR1 is SGDLS and CDR2 is YYNGEE. The length of the CDR3 is 13 residues.

In this sample, this clone turned up a few times. V gene TRBV19 combines with J gene TRBJ1-1; no firm D call. This CDR3 contains 15 residues. V was shortened by 1 base and J by 0 bases, with 9 bases between the two germline ends. The germline V gene encodes CDR1 LNHDA and CDR2 SQIVND (reference sequence). The CDR3 DNA reads as TGTGCCAGTAGTATAGCGAGGCTGATGAACACTGAAGCTTTCTTT. It codes for CASSIARLMNTEAFF.

The chain has TRBV9 and TRBJ2-1; TRBD2 aligns across 9 bases. V gave up 0 bases and J gave up 10 bases; unmatched junction bases: 5. The CDR3 is 14 amino acids. Germline-derived CDR1 and CDR2 are SGDLS and YYNGEE. The CDR3 spells CASSVGHTSGEQFF. DNA of the CDR3: TGTGCCAGCAGCGTAGGACATACTAGCGGGGAGCAGTTCTTC.

The V call is TRBV6-2 or TRBV6-3, the J call TRBJ1-3; no clear D gene. The CDR3 consists of 15 residues. The germline V and J ends were trimmed by 0 bases and 1 base, with 7 bases remaining between them. The germline V gene encodes CDR1 MNHEY and CDR2 SVGEGT. The DNA of the CDR3 is TGTGCCAGCAGTTACTCCGGGTCTTCTGGAAACACCATATATTTT. Translating it yields CASSYSGSSGNTIYF.

This clone was observed a single time. The rearrangement uses TRBV7-9 and TRBJ2-7, with D tentatively TRBD2 (5 bases). CDR3 length: 13 amino acids. The ends were cut back, 1 base at V and 5 bases at J, with 9 bases in the middle. In germline, CDR1 is SEHNR, CDR2 FQNEAQ (reference sequence). CDR3 region: CASSLGLADEQYF. DNA of the CDR3: TGTGCCAGCAGCTTAGGGCTAGCTGACGAGCAGTACTTC.

The chain links TRBV27 to TRBJ1-2; tentatively, D is TRBD1 (5 bases). This CDR3 has 12 residues. The V and J ends lost 2 bases and 8 bases respectively, with 9 bases between them. Germline-derived CDR1 and CDR2 are MNHEY and SMNVEV (reference sequence). CDR3 in DNA: TGTGCCAGCAGTTTAGGGGGGGACGGCTACACCTTC. Its protein product is CASSLGGDGYTF.

The rearrangement links TRBV7-3 to TRBJ2-1, with D maybe TRBD2 (8 bases). Germline-derived CDR1 and CDR2 are SGHTA and FQGTGA. The CDR3 covers 18 residues. Trimming removed 5 bases from V and 6 bases from J, with 26 bases in between. The CDR3 DNA is TGTGCCAGCAGCCCCGTTCCCTATTTTAGCGGGACAGCCAATGAGCAGTTCTTC. This sequence encodes CASSPVPYFSGTANEQFF.

This clone showed up just a few times. CDR3 in DNA: TGTGCCAGCAGCTCGAACAGGTTTGGGAGCTACACCTTC. It encodes CASSSNRFGSYTF. The chain couples TRBV28 to TRBJ1-2; D may be TRBD1 (5 bases). V was pared by 6 bases and J by 9 bases, with 17 bases between. The CDR3 totals 13 residues. Germline lookup yields CDR1 MDHEN and CDR2 SYDVKM.

The chain links TRBV19 to TRBJ1-6; 9 positions agree with TRBD1. Per the germline V gene, CDR1 is LNHDA and CDR2 is SQIVND (reference sequence). The CDR3 consists of 18 residues. The junction had 12 bases not matched to a gene; V was cut back by 1 base and J by 8 bases. The CDR3 region is CASSIGRLGQGNDSPLHF. DNA of the CDR3: TGTGCCAGTAGTATAGGCCGCTTAGGACAGGGGAACGATTCACCCCTCCACTTT.

The V call is TRBV18, the J call TRBJ2-1; 8 nucleotides align to TRBD2. CDR1 is KGHSH and CDR2 is LQKENI in the germline V gene. This CDR3 has 16 residues. After removal of 3 bases from V and 2 bases from J, the junction contained 6 bases not matched to a gene. The DNA for the CDR3 is TGTGCCAGCTCACCGAGTAGCGGGATAGCCTACAATGAGCAGTTCTTC. Translating it yields CASSPSSGIAYNEQFF.